The present TCR beta chain was sequenced within a study of blood T cell repertoires in COVID-19 (TCRdb year 2020). In terms of the full investigation: Samples from collaborators originated in the United States, Italy and Spain and spanned both the acute and convalescent phases of COVID-19. The samples were drawn from two sources: the first 160 participants of the ongoing ImmuneRACE study, and approximately 1,300 subjects contributed by 6 global collaborators. The sample metadata nearly always contained a de-identified subject ID, COVID-19 status, age in years and sex. Where available, HLA class I and class II types were taken from metadata supplied by the sample provider and were not determined by assay-based typing. Deeply sampled blood TCRbeta repertoires from subjects exposed to, actively infected with, or recovered from COVID-19 were included in the dataset. The repertoires were made available in a free public database intended to serve as a resource for research on the immune response to SARS-CoV-2. The prospective study material was composed of cDNA or gDNA derived from T cells, B-cell-depleted T cells, or PBMCs.

V is trimmed back by 1 base and J by 6 bases, and the junction contains 5 bases that no gene match accounts for. Inclusive of the bounding cysteine and phenylalanine, the CDR3 is 14 residues long. The retained sequence is limited to the CDR3, 42 bases, with the frame set at the first base. Per the germline V gene (reference sequence), GTSNPN is the CDR1 and SVGIG is the CDR2. The collaborating institutions used their own protocols to collect whole blood in K2EDTA tubes. Collaborator samples were shipped for TCRbeta analysis as frozen whole blood, isolated PBMCs, or DNA extracted from either sample type. A note on this clone: The antigen it recognizes is unknown. No much larger clonotype is one base removed from it; base qualities were not supplied.

General conclusions and limits of the study: The quantity of clinical and demographic metadata differed by source and by participant and was supplied without curation.

TCRbeta CDR3 regions were amplified from genomic DNA by means of the immunoSEQ Assay, a bias-controlled multiplex PCR. Concerning the study's data processing: Within the assay, amplification of reference gene primers was used to estimate how many nucleated cells each sample contained. Sequence reads were collapsed and filtered to measure the absolute abundance of every unique TCRbeta CDR3 rearrangement. For each sample, productive Simpson clonality was calculated as the square root of Simpson's diversity index over productive rearrangements. Here the immuneACCESS table is served through TCRdb, limited to in-frame sequences with V and J called. Missing clones are a known gap in these copies; in checked studies unresolved V genes cover under half, and the rest lacks a known reason. The V and J calls and clone size are taken from that table; D and trimming were inferred from the DNA. The sample has 250,000 to 300,000 clones on record, around 90% of them singletons. The ten largest make up 3% to 4.5% of the sample.

Rearrangement joined TRBV30 to TRBJ1-4; 7 bases in between match TRBD1. The specimen was peripheral blood. The receptor's source is a middle-aged woman with acute or convalescent COVID-19. The bases are TGTGCCTGGAGTGGGAGGGGGCGCGATGAAAAACTGTTTTTT. It is translated as CAWSGRGRDEKLFF.